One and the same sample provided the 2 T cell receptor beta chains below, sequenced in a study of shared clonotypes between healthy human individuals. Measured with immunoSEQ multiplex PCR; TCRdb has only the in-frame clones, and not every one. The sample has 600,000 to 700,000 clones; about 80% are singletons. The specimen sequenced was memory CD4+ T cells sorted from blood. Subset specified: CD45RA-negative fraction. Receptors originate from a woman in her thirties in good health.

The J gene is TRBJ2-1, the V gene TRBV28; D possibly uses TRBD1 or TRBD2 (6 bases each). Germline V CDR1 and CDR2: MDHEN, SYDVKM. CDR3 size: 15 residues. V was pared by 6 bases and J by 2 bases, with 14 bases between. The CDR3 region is CASSLRGETYNEQFF. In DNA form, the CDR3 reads TGTGCCAGCAGCCTTAGGGGGGAGACCTACAATGAGCAGTTCTTC.

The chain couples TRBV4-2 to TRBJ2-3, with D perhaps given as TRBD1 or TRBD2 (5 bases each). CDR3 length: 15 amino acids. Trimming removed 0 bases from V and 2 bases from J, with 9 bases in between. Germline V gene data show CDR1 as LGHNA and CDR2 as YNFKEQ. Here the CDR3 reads CASSQDKGPTDTQYF. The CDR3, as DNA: TGTGCCAGCAGCCAAGATAAGGGACCCACAGATACGCAGTATTTT.